This TCR beta chain was identified during a study of blood T cells in healthy people across ages (dated by TCRdb to between 2015 and 2016). Context from the whole study: In model experiments, roughly one uniquely barcoded TCR beta cDNA molecule per two T cells was captured by template switching. Using deep sequencing normalized with unique cDNA molecular identifiers, the study measured how TCR beta repertoire diversity changes with age. The donors were divided into four age groups: young (average around 15 years), middle-aged (roughly 42), aged (roughly 60) and long-lived (about 84). To avoid experimental bias, donors of different ages were randomly spread across the sequencing lanes. Two additional independent replicas of 1 million unique cDNA reads from the same blood draw were analyzed for two donors (one aged 18 to 30 and one aged 80 or older). General conclusions and limits of the study: Observed TCR beta diversity correlated strongly with the percentage of naive T cells measured by flow cytometry. Compared with the aged group, the long-lived group had more naive CD4+ T cells, fewer expanded clones and increased TCR diversity, a pattern suggesting age selection. As age increased, observed TCR beta diversity per million T cells dropped in a roughly linear way, and a significant reduction was already evident by age 40. Since profiling was done on bulk unsorted PBMCs, naive and antigen-experienced compartments could not be conclusively compared. Estimates of total diversity from one million sequenced T cells were regarded as lower bounds and underestimates. Donor CMV infection status was unknown, potentially confounding age-related changes in expanded clonotypes.

Library method: 5' RACE. The sample was run on an Illumina HiSeq 2500. A second PCR of about 7 to 12 cycles was run with a J-beta primer mix and a sample-barcoded 5' primer. A unique molecular identifier was introduced onto each TCR beta cDNA molecule by a template-switch 5' adaptor carrying 12 random nucleotides. Each sample yielded at least 3 million CDR3-containing paired-end reads. First-strand cDNA was synthesized from all RNA with the Mint cDNA synthesis kit, primed by a TRBC-specific oligonucleotide. Following uracil-DNA glycosylase treatment, all cDNA underwent a first 18-cycle PCR with the universal primers M1SS and BC2_uni_R. The original pipeline was this. Each sample was normalized by randomly selecting 1 million high-quality reads, each carrying a distinct molecular identifier. Instead of being binned into consensus sequences, reads with shared molecular identifiers were discarded. MiTCR, with a Q25 quality threshold and the strictest error-elimination algorithm, was used for CDR3 identification, clonotype clustering and error correction. A nonparametric unseen species model with Euler transformation was used to estimate a lower bound on total TCR beta diversity. The raw public data were reprocessed by TCRdb itself: fastp quality trimming at Q25, MiXCR clonotype calling, in-frame beta chains only. Entries are consolidated by CDR3 protein sequence, retaining the most common genes and DNA. TCRdb, not the authors, supplied the V and J calls. The sample table contains some 1.4 million distinct CDR3 sequences; only one count was recorded for approximately 42% of them. Around 8% of the sample rests with the top ten.

CDR1 and CDR2 were assigned from the germline V gene as SGHRS and YFSETQ. The CDR3 spans 15 residues, from the cysteine through the phenylalanine. Only the CDR3 region is kept as DNA, spanning 45 bases read in frame from base 1. This clonotype was recorded many times. Its antigen remains undetermined. An end of the junction differs from the germline gene, which may be a read error. Systemically healthy Caucasian individuals from Russia, roughly 40 in total and aged about 6 to 90 years, were included as donors. Each donor gave 8 to 10 milliliters of peripheral blood, drawn into EDTA-treated Vacutainer tubes. Ficoll-Paque density-gradient centrifugation was used to isolate PBMCs, with at least 6.5 million per sample. Total RNA was extracted from PBMCs with Trizol reagent, with at least 6 micrograms obtained per sample. For every donor, flow cytometry on a PBMC aliquot measured the percentage of naive CD45RAhigh/CD27high T cells.

The sample was blood. This TCR was recovered from a woman aged 18 to 35 in good health. This chain joins TRBV5-1 to TRBJ2-1; 9 bases in the middle match TRBD2. This receptor carries the CDR3 CASSLEAGGYNEQFF. The nucleotide sequence reads TGTGCCAGCAGCTTGGAAGCGGGAGGCTACAATGAGCAGTTCTTC. The variable domain in full, with residues beyond the CDR3 obtained from the reference TRBV5-1 and TRBJ2-1 genes, is KAGVTQTPRYLIKTRGQQVTLSCSPISGHRSVSWYQQTPGQGLQFLFEYFSETQRNKGNFPGRFSGRQFSNSRSEMNVSTLELGDSALYLCASSLEAGGYNEQFFGPGTRLTVL.